The rows below give T cell receptor beta chains drawn from one sample of a study of blood T cells in healthy people across ages. One entry per CDR3 protein results from TCRdb running MiXCR on the 5' RACE reads. The data contain roughly 680,000 distinct CDR3 sequences, more than 40% of them singletons. Sample: blood. The receptor set was obtained from a woman aged 60 to 75 in good health. Both conserved end residues are part of each CDR3. The D gene is left open where the match is weak. Part of the rows lack a size; the others show once, few, many or a class for expanded clones.

d_gene,v_gene,abundance,j_gene,CDR3aa,CDR3nt
TRBD1,TRBV4-3,.,TRBJ1-6,CASSQEEGAYSPLHF,TGCGCCAGCAGCCAAGAAGAGGGGGCTTATTCACCCCTCCACTTT
.,TRBV28,.,TRBJ2-1,CASSTTVNEQFF,TGTGCCAGCAGTACGACAGTAAATGAGCAGTTCTTC
.,TRBV28,few,TRBJ2-1,CASRDGGYNEQFF,TGTGCCAGCAGGGACGGAGGGTACAATGAGCAGTTCTTC
.,TRBV4-3,.,TRBJ2-3,CASSQGVGNLEEQYF,TGCGCCAGCAGCCAAGGAGTGGGGAACCTCGAAGAGCAGTATTTT
TRBD2,TRBV20-1,few,TRBJ2-7,CSAPWASGNEQYF,TGCAGTGCCCCCTGGGCTAGCGGGAACGAGCAGTACTTC
.,TRBV9,.,TRBJ2-3,CASSVSSGVWDTQYF,TGTGCCAGCAGCGTCAGTAGCGGAGTTTGGGATACGCAGTATTTT
.,TRBV7-2,.,TRBJ2-7,CASSLGTAVSYEQYF,TGTGCCAGCAGCTTAGGTACTGCGGTCTCCTACGAGCAGTACTTC
TRBD2,TRBV2,.,TRBJ2-7,CASSVSSGGVYEQYF,TGTGCCAGCAGTGTGTCTAGCGGAGGGGTCTACGAGCAGTACTTC
.,TRBV10-3,.,TRBJ2-2,CAISGGNGELFF,TGTGCCATCAGTGGGGGTAACGGGGAGCTGTTTTTT
TRBD1,TRBV28,.,TRBJ1-5,CASITTGGQPQHF,TGTGCCAGCATTACCACAGGGGGTCAGCCCCAGCATTTT
TRBD2,TRBV4-3,.,TRBJ2-7,CASSQDSRGGGREQYF,TGCGCCAGCAGCCAAGATTCTCGCGGCGGGGGTCGGGAGCAGTACTTC
.,TRBV4-3,.,TRBJ1-1,CASSQDGATEAFF,TGCGCCAGCAGCCAAGATGGGGCCACTGAAGCTTTCTTT
.,TRBV4-1,.,TRBJ2-5,CASSTTPAAGTLGEQYF,TGCGCCAGCTCTACAACTCCGGCGGCAGGGACGTTGGGGGAGCAGTACTTC
.,TRBV7-2,.,TRBJ2-1,CASTLSGTGNEQFF,TGTGCCAGCACCCTAAGCGGGACAGGAAATGAGCAGTTCTTC
TRBD2,TRBV7-2,.,TRBJ2-7,CASSRTPGLAESAYEQYF,TGTGCCAGCAGCCGCACCCCGGGGCTAGCGGAAAGCGCCTACGAGCAGTACTTC
TRBD2,TRBV12-3/TRBV12-4,.,TRBJ2-1,CASSFGRERNEQFF,TGTGCCAGCAGTTTTGGGAGGGAGAGGAATGAGCAGTTCTTC
.,TRBV5-1,few,TRBJ1-2,CASSLREPLGYTF,TGCGCCAGCAGCTTGAGGGAGCCATTAGGCTACACCTTC
TRBD1,TRBV7-2,.,TRBJ1-2,CASSLSGTGPYGYTF,TGTGCCAGCAGCTTATCCGGGACAGGGCCCTATGGCTACACCTTC
.,TRBV2,.,TRBJ2-1,CASRARGTNNEQFF,TGTGCCAGCAGGGCGAGGGGAACCAACAATGAGCAGTTCTTC
.,TRBV10-3,.,TRBJ2-2,CAISESGRSTGELFF,TGTGCCATCAGTGAGTCGGGGCGGAGCACCGGGGAGCTGTTTTTT
.,TRBV11-2,.,TRBJ1-5,CASSLAQVQPQHF,TGTGCCAGCAGCTTAGCCCAGGTTCAGCCCCAGCATTTT
.,TRBV5-1,.,TRBJ2-3,CASSPPGTYPTDTQYF,TGCGCCAGCAGCCCCCCCGGGACTTATCCCACAGATACGCAGTATTTT
.,TRBV30,.,TRBJ2-1,CAWSLSSYNEQFF,TGTGCCTGGAGTCTGAGCTCCTACAATGAGCAGTTCTTC
TRBD2,TRBV24-1,.,TRBJ2-1,CATSDTSGTNYNEQFF,TGTGCCACCAGTGATACCTCCGGGACTAACTACAATGAGCAGTTCTTC
TRBD2,TRBV20-1,few,TRBJ2-7,CSARDHSGRAPHEQYF,TGCAGTGCTAGAGATCACAGCGGGAGGGCCCCCCACGAGCAGTACTTC
.,TRBV7-2,.,TRBJ2-7,CASSLAGSTSGEQYF,.